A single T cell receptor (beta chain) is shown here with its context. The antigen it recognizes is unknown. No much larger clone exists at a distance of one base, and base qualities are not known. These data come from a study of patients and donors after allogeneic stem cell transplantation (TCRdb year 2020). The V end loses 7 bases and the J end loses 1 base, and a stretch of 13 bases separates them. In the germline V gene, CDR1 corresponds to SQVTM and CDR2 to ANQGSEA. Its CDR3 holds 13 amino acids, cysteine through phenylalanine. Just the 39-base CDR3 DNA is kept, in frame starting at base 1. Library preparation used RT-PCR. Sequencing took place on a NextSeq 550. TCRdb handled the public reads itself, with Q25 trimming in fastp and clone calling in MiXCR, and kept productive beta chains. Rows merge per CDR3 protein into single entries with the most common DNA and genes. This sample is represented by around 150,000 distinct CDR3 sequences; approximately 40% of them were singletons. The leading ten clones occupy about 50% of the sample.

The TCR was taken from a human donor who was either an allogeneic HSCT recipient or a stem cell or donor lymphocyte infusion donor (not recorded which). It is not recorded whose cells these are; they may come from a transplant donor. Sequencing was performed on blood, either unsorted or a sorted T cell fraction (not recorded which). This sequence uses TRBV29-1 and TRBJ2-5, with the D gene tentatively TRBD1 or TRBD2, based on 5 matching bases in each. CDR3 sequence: CSGSGRLQETQYF. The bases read TGCAGCGGATCGGGACGGCTCCAAGAGACCCAGTACTTC.